The clone carrying this TCR beta chain has only one observation. Its specificity is not known. CD45RO-negative, CCR7-positively selected cells formed the naive CD8 fraction, excluding terminally differentiated effector memory CD45RA+ cells. Several immunoSEQ plates held equal portions of the genomic DNA taken from each subset. The authors' processing: ImmunoSEQ yielded junction-only sequences lacking quality scores, so filtering differed. The method was immunoSEQ multiplex PCR; TCRdb's version includes in-frame clones alone and lacks a portion of them. Clonal size and the V and J genes are those of that table, whereas D and trimming came from the DNA. The table records approximately 810,000 clones, nearly 95% of them present only once. This sample is drawn from a study of shared clonotypes between healthy human individuals. At the level of the study: Plates per donor: three CD4 naive, three CD4 memory, two CD8 naive, one CD8 memory.

The study, taken as a whole, reports: Investigators expected sequencing depth to affect clonotype sharing among donors.

The receptor's source is a man aged 30 to 39 in good health. The sequenced sample consisted of naive CD8+ T cells sorted from blood.

In DNA form, the CDR3 reads TGTGCCAGCAGCCCCCCAGGAACGGAGACCCAGTACTTC. The encoded protein is CASSPPGTETQYF. The chain carries TRBV7-9 and TRBJ2-5, with D unresolved. The CDR3 length is 13 residues. Trimming shortened V by 5 bases and J by 5 bases, and 12 bases separated the two germline ends. Germline CDR1 and CDR2: SEHNR and FQNEAQ (reference sequence). Full variable domain (missing parts from reference TRBV7-9 and TRBJ2-5): DTGVSQNPRHKITKRGQNVTFRCDPISEHNRLYWYRQTLGQGPEFLTYFQNEAQLEKSRLLSDRFSAERPKGSFSTLEIQRTEQGDSAMYLCASSPPGTETQYFGPGTRLLVL.